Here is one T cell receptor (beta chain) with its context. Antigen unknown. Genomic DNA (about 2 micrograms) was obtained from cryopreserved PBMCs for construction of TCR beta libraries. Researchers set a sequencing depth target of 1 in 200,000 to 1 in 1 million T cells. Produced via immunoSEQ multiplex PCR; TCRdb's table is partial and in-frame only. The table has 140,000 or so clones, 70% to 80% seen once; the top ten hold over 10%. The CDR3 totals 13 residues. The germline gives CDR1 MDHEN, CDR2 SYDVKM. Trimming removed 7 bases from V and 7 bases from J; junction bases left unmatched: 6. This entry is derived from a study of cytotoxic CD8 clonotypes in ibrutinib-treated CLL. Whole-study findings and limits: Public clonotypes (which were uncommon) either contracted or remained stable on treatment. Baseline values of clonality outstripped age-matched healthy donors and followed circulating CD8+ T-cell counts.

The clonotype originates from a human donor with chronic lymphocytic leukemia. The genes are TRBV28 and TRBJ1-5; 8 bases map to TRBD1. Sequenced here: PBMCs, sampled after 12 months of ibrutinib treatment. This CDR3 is CASKVQGGQPQHF. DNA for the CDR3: TGTGCCAGCAAGGTACAGGGGGGACAGCCCCAGCATTTT. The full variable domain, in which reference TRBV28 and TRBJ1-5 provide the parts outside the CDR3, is DVKVTQSSRYLVKRTGEKVFLECVQDMDHENMFWYRQDPGLGLRLIYFSYDVKMKEKGDIPEGYSVSREKKERFSLILESASTNQTSMYLCASKVQGGQPQHFGDGTRLSIL.